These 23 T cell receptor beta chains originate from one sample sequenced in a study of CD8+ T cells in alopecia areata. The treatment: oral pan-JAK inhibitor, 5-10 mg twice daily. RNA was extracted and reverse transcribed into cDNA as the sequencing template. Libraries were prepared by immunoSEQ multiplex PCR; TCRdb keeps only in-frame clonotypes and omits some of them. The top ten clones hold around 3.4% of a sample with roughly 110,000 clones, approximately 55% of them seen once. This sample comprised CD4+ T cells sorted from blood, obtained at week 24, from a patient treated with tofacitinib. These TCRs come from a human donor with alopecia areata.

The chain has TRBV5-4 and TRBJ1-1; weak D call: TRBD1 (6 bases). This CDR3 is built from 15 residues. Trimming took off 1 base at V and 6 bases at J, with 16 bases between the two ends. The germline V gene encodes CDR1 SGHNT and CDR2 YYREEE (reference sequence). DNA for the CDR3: TGTGCCAGCAGCTTGAGTTTGGCAGGACAGCCTGAAGCTTTCTTT. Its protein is CASSLSLAGQPEAFF. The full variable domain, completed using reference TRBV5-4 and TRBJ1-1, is ETGVTQSPTHLIKTRGQQVTLRCSSQSGHNTVSWYQQALGQGPQFIFQYYREEENGRGNFPPRFSGLQFPNYSSELNVNALELDDSALYLCASSLSLAGQPEAFFGQGTRLTVV.

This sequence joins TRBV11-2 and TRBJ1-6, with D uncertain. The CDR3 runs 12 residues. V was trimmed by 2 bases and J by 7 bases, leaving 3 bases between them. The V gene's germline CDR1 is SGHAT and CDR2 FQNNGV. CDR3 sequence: CASSLTNSPLHF. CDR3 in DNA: TGTGCCAGCAGCTTAACGAATTCACCCCTCCACTTT.

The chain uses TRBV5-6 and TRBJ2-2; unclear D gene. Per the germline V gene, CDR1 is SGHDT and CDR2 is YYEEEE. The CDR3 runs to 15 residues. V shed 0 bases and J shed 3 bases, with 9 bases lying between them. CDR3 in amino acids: CASSLGMGYTGELFF. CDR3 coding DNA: TGTGCCAGCAGCTTGGGAATGGGGTACACCGGGGAGCTGTTTTTT.

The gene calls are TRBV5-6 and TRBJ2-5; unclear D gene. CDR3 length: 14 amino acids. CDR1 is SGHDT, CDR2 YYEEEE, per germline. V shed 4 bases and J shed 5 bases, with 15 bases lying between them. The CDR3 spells CASSPVLQVETQYF. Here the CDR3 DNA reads TGTGCCAGCAGCCCAGTTCTGCAAGTCGAGACCCAGTACTTC. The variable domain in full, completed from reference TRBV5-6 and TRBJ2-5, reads DAGVTQSPTHLIKTRGQQVTLRCSPKSGHDTVSWYQQALGQGPQFIFQYYEEEERQRGNFPDRFSGHQFPNYSSELNVNALLLGDSALYLCASSPVLQVETQYFGPGTRLLVL.

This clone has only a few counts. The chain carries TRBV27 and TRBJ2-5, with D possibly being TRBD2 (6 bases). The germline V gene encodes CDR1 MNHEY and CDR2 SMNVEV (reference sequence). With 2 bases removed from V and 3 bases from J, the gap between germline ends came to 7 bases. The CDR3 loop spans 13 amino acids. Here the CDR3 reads CASSLRREETQYF. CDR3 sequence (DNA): TGTGCCAGCAGTTTAAGGAGGGAAGAGACCCAGTACTTC.

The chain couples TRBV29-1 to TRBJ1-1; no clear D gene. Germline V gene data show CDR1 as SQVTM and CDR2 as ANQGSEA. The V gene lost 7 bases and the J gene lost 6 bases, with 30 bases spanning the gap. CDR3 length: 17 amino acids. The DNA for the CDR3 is TGCAGCGGGGTCGCGGGTGTGCGATCACCCGAGAGGTCTGAAGCTTTCTTT. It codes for CSGVAGVRSPERSEAFF.

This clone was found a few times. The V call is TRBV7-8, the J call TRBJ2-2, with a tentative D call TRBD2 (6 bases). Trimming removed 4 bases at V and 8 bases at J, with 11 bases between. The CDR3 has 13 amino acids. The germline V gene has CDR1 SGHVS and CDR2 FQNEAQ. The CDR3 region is CASSSGGKGELFF. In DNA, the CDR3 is TGTGCCAGCAGCTCCGGCGGGAAAGGGGAGCTGTTTTTT.

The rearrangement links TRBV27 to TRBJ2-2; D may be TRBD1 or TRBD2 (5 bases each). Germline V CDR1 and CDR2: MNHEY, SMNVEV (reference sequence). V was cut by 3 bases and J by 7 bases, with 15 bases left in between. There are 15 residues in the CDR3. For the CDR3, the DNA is TGTGCCAGCAGTTTCCGGGGACCCCAGGACGGGGAGCTGTTTTTT. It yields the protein CASSFRGPQDGELFF.

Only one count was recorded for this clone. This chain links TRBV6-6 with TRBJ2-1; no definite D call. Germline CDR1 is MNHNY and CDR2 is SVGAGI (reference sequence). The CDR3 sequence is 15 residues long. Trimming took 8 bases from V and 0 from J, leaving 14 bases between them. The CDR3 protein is CASGLDWGSYNEQFF. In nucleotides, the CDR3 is TGTGCCAGCGGCCTAGATTGGGGCTCCTACAATGAGCAGTTCTTC.

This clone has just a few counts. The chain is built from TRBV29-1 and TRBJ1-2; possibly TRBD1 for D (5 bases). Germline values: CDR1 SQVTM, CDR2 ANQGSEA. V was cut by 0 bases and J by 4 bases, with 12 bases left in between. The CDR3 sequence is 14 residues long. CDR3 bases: TGCAGCGTTGAAGACACCGGGACCGTCTATGGCTACACCTTC. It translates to CSVEDTGTVYGYTF.

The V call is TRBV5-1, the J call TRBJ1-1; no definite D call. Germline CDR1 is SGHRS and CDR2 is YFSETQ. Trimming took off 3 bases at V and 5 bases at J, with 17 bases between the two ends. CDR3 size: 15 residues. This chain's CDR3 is CASSSDGSLGTEAFF. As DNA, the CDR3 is TGCGCCAGCAGCTCGGACGGGTCCCTTGGGACTGAAGCTTTCTTT.

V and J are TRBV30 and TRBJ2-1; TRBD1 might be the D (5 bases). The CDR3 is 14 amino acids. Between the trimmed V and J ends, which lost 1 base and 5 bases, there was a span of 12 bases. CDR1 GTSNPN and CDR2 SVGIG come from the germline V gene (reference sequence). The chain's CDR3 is CAWSAPGFHNEQFF. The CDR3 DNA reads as TGTGCCTGGAGTGCCCCAGGGTTCCACAATGAGCAGTTCTTC.

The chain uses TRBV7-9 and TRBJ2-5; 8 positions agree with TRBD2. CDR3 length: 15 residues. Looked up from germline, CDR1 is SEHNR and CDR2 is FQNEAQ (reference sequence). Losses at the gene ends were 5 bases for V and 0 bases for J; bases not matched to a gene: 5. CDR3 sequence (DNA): TGTGCCAGCAGCCTAGGCGGGGGGAACCAAGAGACCCAGTACTTC. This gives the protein CASSLGGGNQETQYF.

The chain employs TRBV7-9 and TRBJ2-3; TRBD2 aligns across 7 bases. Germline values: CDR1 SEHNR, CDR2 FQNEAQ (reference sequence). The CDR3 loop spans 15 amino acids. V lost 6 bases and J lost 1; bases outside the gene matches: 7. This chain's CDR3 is CASRTGEGRTDTQYF. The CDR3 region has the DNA TGTGCCAGCAGGACTGGGGAGGGACGCACAGATACGCAGTATTTT.

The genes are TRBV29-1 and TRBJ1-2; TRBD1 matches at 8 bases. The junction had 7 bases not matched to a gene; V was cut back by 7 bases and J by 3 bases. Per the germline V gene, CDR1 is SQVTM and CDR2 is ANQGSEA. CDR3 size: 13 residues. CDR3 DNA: TGCAGCGCCAAAGGACAGGGTGACTATGGCTACACCTTC. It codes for CSAKGQGDYGYTF.

This CDR3 reads CSVALRSEAFF. CDR3 coding DNA: TGCAGCGTCGCCCTCCGGTCTGAAGCTTTCTTT. The gene calls are TRBV29-1 and TRBJ1-1; D is ambiguous. V was clipped by 6 bases and J by 6 bases, with 11 bases between them. CDR1 SQVTM and CDR2 ANQGSEA come from the germline V gene. The CDR3 covers 11 residues. Full variable domain (remainder filled in from reference TRBV29-1 and TRBJ1-1): SAVISQKPSRDICQRGTSLTIQCQVDSQVTMMFWYRQQPGQSLTLIATANQGSEATYESGFVIDKFPISRPNLTFSTLTVSNMSPEDSSIYLCSVALRSEAFFGQGTRLTVV.

CDR3 sequence reads: CASSEASETQYF. The CDR3 DNA follows: TGTGCCAGCAGCGAGGCATCGGAGACCCAGTACTTC. The chain couples TRBV5-6 to TRBJ2-5; D is unclear. The CDR3 length is 12 residues. Germline V CDR1 and CDR2: SGHDT, YYEEEE. With 4 bases removed from V and 5 bases from J, the gap between germline ends came to 9 bases.

CDR3 region: CASAPLVRLRVETQYF. CDR3 bases: TGTGCCAGCGCCCCACTAGTCCGCCTGCGCGTGGAGACCCAGTACTTC. The chain carries TRBV7-2 and TRBJ2-5; maybe TRBD2 (5 bases). V lost 8 bases to trimming and J lost 5 bases, with 24 bases between them. Germline V gives CDR1 SGHTA, CDR2 FQGNSA. This CDR3 is 16 amino acids long.

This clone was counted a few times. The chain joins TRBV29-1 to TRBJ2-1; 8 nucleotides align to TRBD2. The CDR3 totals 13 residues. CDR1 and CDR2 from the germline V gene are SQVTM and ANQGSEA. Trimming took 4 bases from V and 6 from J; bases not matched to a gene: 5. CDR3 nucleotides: TGCAGCGTTGCGGGGGGGCCCAGCAATGAGCAGTTCTTC. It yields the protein CSVAGGPSNEQFF.

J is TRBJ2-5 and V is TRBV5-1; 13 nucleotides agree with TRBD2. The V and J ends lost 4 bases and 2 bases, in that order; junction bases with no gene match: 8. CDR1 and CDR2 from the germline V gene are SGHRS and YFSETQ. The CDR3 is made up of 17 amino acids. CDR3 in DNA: TGCGCCAGCAGCAAACGGACTAGCGGGGGAGTACAAGAGACCCAGTACTTC. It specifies CASSKRTSGGVQETQYF.

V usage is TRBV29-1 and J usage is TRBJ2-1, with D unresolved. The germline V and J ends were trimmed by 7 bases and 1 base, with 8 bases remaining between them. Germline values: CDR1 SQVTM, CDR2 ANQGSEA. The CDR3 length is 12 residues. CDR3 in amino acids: CSGSRSYNEQFF. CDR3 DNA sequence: TGCAGCGGGTCGAGGTCCTACAATGAGCAGTTCTTC.

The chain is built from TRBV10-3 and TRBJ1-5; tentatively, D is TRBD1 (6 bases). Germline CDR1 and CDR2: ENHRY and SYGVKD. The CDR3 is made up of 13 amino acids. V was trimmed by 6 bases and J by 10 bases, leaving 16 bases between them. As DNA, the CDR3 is TGTGCCATCAGCCCCAGGGGCGAGGTTCCCCAGCATTTT. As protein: CAISPRGEVPQHF.

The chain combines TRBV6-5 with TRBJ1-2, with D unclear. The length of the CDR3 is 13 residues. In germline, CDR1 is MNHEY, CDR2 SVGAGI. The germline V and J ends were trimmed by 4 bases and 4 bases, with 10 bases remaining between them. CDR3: CASSSRRIYGYTF. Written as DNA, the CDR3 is TGTGCCAGCAGTTCCCGACGGATCTATGGCTACACCTTC.